This TCR beta chain is from a study of T cells after posttransplantation cyclophosphamide. Generated by immunoSEQ multiplex PCR, the TCRdb table keeps only in-frame clones and is missing some. The profile covers around 23,000 clones, with about 98% appearing a single time and under 0.15% taken by the ten largest. Study outcomes and limitations: TRB overlap between skin or GI tissue T cells and blood was limited. Donor-recipient repertoire similarity was low at 1-2 months, rising over year one.

With regard to this clone: What it binds is unknown.

Peripheral blood was collected from the related graft donor on the marrow donation day. Cells defined as naive were viable CD3+CD4+ or CD3+CD8+ and CCR7+CD45RA+CD45RO-CD95-CD27+CD28+. The sequenced sample was naive CD8+ T cells sorted from PBMCs. The sequence came from a man in his forties in good health, CMV-negative, and a related stem cell transplant donor.

CDR3 loop: CASSYSIVRRSYEQYF. The DNA for the CDR3 is TGTGCCAGCAGTTACTCGATCGTACGGAGAAGCTACGAGCAGTACTTC. This rearrangement joins TRBV6-5 to TRBJ2-7; no reliable D call. Per the germline V gene, CDR1 is MNHEY and CDR2 is SVGAGI. This CDR3 spans 16 amino acids. V was clipped by 0 bases and J by 3 bases, with 15 bases between them.